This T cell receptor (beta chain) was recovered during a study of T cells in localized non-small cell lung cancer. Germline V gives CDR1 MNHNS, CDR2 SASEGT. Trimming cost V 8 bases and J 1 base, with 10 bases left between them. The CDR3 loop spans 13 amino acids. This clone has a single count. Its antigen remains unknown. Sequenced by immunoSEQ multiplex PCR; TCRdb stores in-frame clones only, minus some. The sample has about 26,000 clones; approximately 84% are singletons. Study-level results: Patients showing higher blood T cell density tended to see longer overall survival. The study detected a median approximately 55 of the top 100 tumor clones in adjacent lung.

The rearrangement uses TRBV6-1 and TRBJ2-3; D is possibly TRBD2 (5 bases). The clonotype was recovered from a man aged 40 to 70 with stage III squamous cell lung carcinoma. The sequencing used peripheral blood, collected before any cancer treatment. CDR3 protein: CASDPGGTDTQYF. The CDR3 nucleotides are TGTGCCAGCGACCCCGGGGGCACAGATACGCAGTATTTT.